The T cell receptor beta chain under discussion was sequenced for a study of follicular helper T cells after annual influenza vaccination (dated by TCRdb to the late 2010s). Regarding the research as a whole: Blood was collected on days 0, 7 and 28 after each seasonal influenza vaccination. To study recall of cTfh clones, some subjects were followed through successive annual vaccinations in the 2013-2014, 2014-2015 and 2015-2016 seasons. Multi-year samples were available from six subjects, with four subjects covering two vaccination seasons and two subjects covering three seasons. One week after vaccination, a second recruited cohort of roughly 12 subjects (Table S1) displayed a similar ICOS+CD38+ cTfh response. The 2013-2014 samples were cryopreserved, while the 2015 samples were processed right after collection. Broad study findings and their caveats: Day 7 ICOS+CD38+ clones were most often found later in ICOS-CD38- cTfh, suggesting that subset may serve as a memory reservoir. Only about 10-20% of analyzed cells yielded productive TCRB sequences, so sampling of rare clonotypes was not possible. With successive annual vaccinations, a recurrent oligoclonal ICOS+CD38+ cTfh response was recalled, and this response contained tetramer and AIM influenza-specific clonotypes. ICOS+CD38+ cTfh clonality correlated with the frequency of that population, and its change correlated with the change in circulating plasmablast frequency.

Receptors were amplified or captured by the immunoSEQ multiplex PCR assay. Adaptive Biotechnologies handled the TCRB amplification, library preparation, sequencing and preliminary bioinformatics at Survey level resolution. For TCRB sequencing, genomic DNA from the sorted cTfh populations was amplified by multiplex PCR. Turning to the authors' computational methods: Clonality was calculated in R as 1 minus normalized Shannon entropy, and the Gini index was computed with the R package ineq. The overlap score was defined as the summed counts of shared sequences divided by the total counts of all sequences in both compared samples. Fisher's exact test, with an assumed theoretical repertoire of 10^7 TCRB sequences, was used to assess the significance of shared clonotypes. TCRdb carries this immuneACCESS record with in-frame sequences only. Its versions omit some clonotypes, under half of them owing to an unresolved V gene in the studies checked, with the rest unexplained. That table is the source of V, J and clone size, and D and trimming were worked out from the DNA. The sample data list approximately 1,300 clones, and about 85% of these were observed just once. 2.1% of the sample lies in the top ten.

Including the terminal cysteine and phenylalanine, the CDR3 comprises 14 residues. The read is trimmed to its CDR3 DNA, 42 bases read in frame from base 1. V was cut back by 4 bases and J by 2 bases, leaving a gap of 10 bases between them. The germline V gene (reference sequence) supplies CDR1 MNHEY and CDR2 SMNVEV. This specimen's time point label, per the study, means: 2015-2016 season, pre-vaccination. Adults were given seasonal inactivated influenza vaccine (Fluvarix), and sorted blood CD4 subsets were followed by TCRB sequencing before and after vaccination. To be eligible, subjects had to live in the community and must not have received influenza vaccine in the previous 6 months. Subjects were excluded for influenza vaccine contraindications, substance abuse, HIV/AIDS, active malignancy, immunomodulatory medication, or active illness such as respiratory infection. At each time point, about 35 to 110 mL of blood was collected. Circulating Tfh were defined as non-naive CD4+CXCR5+PD-1+ cells, and these cells were sorted into ICOS+CD38+ and ICOS-CD38- fractions. Ficoll-Paque PLUS or SepMate separation was used to isolate PBMC. Cell subsets were sorted from PBMC on a BD FACS Aria before DNA extraction.

Regarding this clone: What antigen it recognizes has not been identified. No base qualities exist here, and no much larger clone lies one base off it.

The chain joins TRBV27 to TRBJ2-3, with the D gene call left open. The sequencing here drew on CXCR5+ CD38+ circulating T follicular helper cells from blood, taken on the day of influenza vaccination. The cell subset or site label for this specimen denotes: circulating Tfh, non-naive CD4+CXCR5+PD-1+ (ICOS+CD38+ or ICOS-CD38-). The source of this sequence is an adult who received the influenza vaccine. The CDR3: CASSSNKFTDTQYF. The DNA sequence follows: TGTGCCAGCAGTTCAAACAAATTCACAGATACGCAGTATTTT.